The source of this TCR beta chain is a study of early T cells in non-severe SARS-CoV-2 infection. This clonotype appeared many times. From the 5' RACE reads, TCRdb called clonotypes with MiXCR, one entry per CDR3 protein. In the table there are under 40,000 distinct CDR3 sequences, 5.5% to 7% of which are singletons. Germline V gene data show CDR1 as DFQATT and CDR2 as SNEGSKA (reference sequence). CDR3 length: 13 amino acids. With V trimmed by 6 bases and J by 4 bases, 5 bases remained unmatched. The chain links TRBV20-1 to TRBJ1-1, with 10 bases that match TRBD1. This clonotype was sampled from an adult who was a healthcare worker with PCR-confirmed SARS-CoV-2 infection or an uninfected control (not recorded which). Sequencing input: whole blood. The DNA for the CDR3 is TGCAGTGCAAGACAGGGGGCAGGCACTGAAGCTTTCTTT. The encoded protein is CSARQGAGTEAFF.